The rows below give T cell receptor beta chains drawn from one sample of a study of blood T cell repertoires in COVID-19. Measured with immunoSEQ multiplex PCR; TCRdb has only the in-frame clones, and not every one. The table lists 150,000 to 200,000 clones, roughly 84% of them singletons. The sequencing sample was made of peripheral blood. Receptors originate from a human donor in a cohort sampled during active COVID-19. The CDR3 runs from the conserved cysteine through the conserved F or W. The D gene is left open where the match is weak. Part of the rows lack a size; the others show once, few, many or a class for expanded clones.

abundance: NA; v_gene: TRBV6-5; d_gene: NA; j_gene: TRBJ2-1; CDR3aa: CASRTPSEYNEQFF; CDR3nt: TGTGCCAGCAGGACCCCTAGCGAGTACAATGAGCAGTTCTTC
abundance: NA; v_gene: TRBV6-2/TRBV6-3; d_gene: NA; j_gene: TRBJ1-2; CDR3aa: CASSPGGYGYTF; CDR3nt: TGTGCCAGCAGTCCCGGGGGGTATGGCTACACCTTC
abundance: NA; v_gene: TRBV28; d_gene: NA; j_gene: TRBJ2-5; CDR3aa: CASSDSAAETQYF; CDR3nt: TGTGCCAGCAGCGATAGCGCCGCCGAGACCCAGTACTTC
abundance: NA; v_gene: TRBV5-4; d_gene: TRBD2; j_gene: TRBJ2-7; CDR3aa: CATTRGASGSHSYEQYF; CDR3nt: TGTGCCACAACCCGGGGGGCTAGCGGGTCCCACTCCTACGAGCAGTACTTC
abundance: NA; v_gene: TRBV18; d_gene: TRBD2; j_gene: TRBJ2-1; CDR3aa: CASSPRPAAGGRNEQFF; CDR3nt: TGTGCCAGCTCACCACGTCCGGCAGCGGGAGGAAGAAATGAGCAGTTCTTC
abundance: once; v_gene: TRBV10-2; d_gene: NA; j_gene: TRBJ1-4; CDR3aa: CASSENSWWEKLFF; CDR3nt: TGCGCCAGCAGTGAGAACAGCTGGTGGGAAAAACTGTTTTTT
abundance: NA; v_gene: TRBV25-1; d_gene: NA; j_gene: TRBJ2-7; CDR3aa: CASSGSTARGEQYF; CDR3nt: TGTGCCAGCAGTGGATCGACGGCCCGGGGCGAGCAGTACTTC
abundance: NA; v_gene: TRBV19; d_gene: TRBD2; j_gene: TRBJ2-7; CDR3aa: CASSITAGGYEQYF; CDR3nt: TGTGCCAGTAGTATAACAGCGGGAGGGTACGAGCAGTACTTC
abundance: few; v_gene: TRBV7-9; d_gene: TRBD1; j_gene: TRBJ2-2; CDR3aa: CASNRGAGELFF; CDR3nt: TGTGCCAGCAACAGGGGGGCCGGGGAGCTGTTTTTT
abundance: NA; v_gene: TRBV10-3; d_gene: TRBD1; j_gene: TRBJ1-1; CDR3aa: CAIRDRVNTEAFF; CDR3nt: TGTGCCATCAGGGACAGGGTAAACACTGAAGCTTTCTTT
abundance: NA; v_gene: TRBV4-2; d_gene: TRBD2; j_gene: TRBJ2-5; CDR3aa: CASSQVFSGGWETQYF; CDR3nt: TGTGCCAGCAGCCAAGTGTTTAGCGGGGGCTGGGAGACCCAGTACTTC
abundance: NA; v_gene: TRBV10-1; d_gene: NA; j_gene: TRBJ2-7; CDR3aa: CASSESPRDMSYEQYF; CDR3nt: TGCGCCAGCAGTGAGTCCCCCCGGGACATGTCCTACGAGCAGTACTTC
abundance: NA; v_gene: TRBV28; d_gene: TRBD1; j_gene: TRBJ1-2; CDR3aa: CASSFRGRAGYTF; CDR3nt: TGTGCCAGCAGTTTCAGGGGGCGCGCTGGCTACACCTTC
abundance: NA; v_gene: TRBV9; d_gene: NA; j_gene: TRBJ2-5; CDR3aa: CASSVGPPKWETQYF; CDR3nt: TGTGCCAGCAGCGTAGGGCCTCCCAAGTGGGAGACCCAGTACTTC
abundance: NA; v_gene: TRBV5-1; d_gene: TRBD1; j_gene: TRBJ2-2; CDR3aa: CASSSGGTGGTGELFF; CDR3nt: TGCGCCAGCAGCAGTGGCGGGACAGGGGGCACCGGGGAGCTGTTTTTT
abundance: NA; v_gene: TRBV7-9; d_gene: NA; j_gene: TRBJ2-6; CDR3aa: CASGSSGANVLTF; CDR3nt: TGTGCCTCGGGATCCTCTGGGGCCAACGTCCTGACTTTC
abundance: NA; v_gene: TRBV7-2; d_gene: NA; j_gene: TRBJ2-7; CDR3aa: CASSDPRRPWEQYF; CDR3nt: TGTGCCAGCAGTGATCCGCGGCGGCCTTGGGAGCAGTACTTC
abundance: NA; v_gene: TRBV28; d_gene: NA; j_gene: TRBJ1-1; CDR3aa: CASSFSGLNTEAFF; CDR3nt: TGTGCCAGCAGTTTTTCGGGGTTGAACACTGAAGCTTTCTTT
abundance: NA; v_gene: TRBV19; d_gene: NA; j_gene: TRBJ2-7; CDR3aa: CASTSFAGNSYEQYF; CDR3nt: TGTGCCAGTACTAGCTTCGCGGGGAACTCCTACGAGCAGTACTTC
abundance: few; v_gene: TRBV6-5; d_gene: NA; j_gene: TRBJ2-1; CDR3aa: CASSRGLFTNEQFF; CDR3nt: TGTGCCAGCAGTAGGGGGTTATTCACCAATGAGCAGTTCTTC
abundance: NA; v_gene: TRBV5-4; d_gene: NA; j_gene: TRBJ1-4; CDR3aa: CASSSGDIGEKLFF; CDR3nt: TGTGCCAGCAGCTCTGGGGACATAGGTGAAAAACTGTTTTTT
abundance: few; v_gene: TRBV3-1/TRBV3-2; d_gene: TRBD1; j_gene: TRBJ2-7; CDR3aa: CASSRTGTGVGYF; CDR3nt: TGTGCCAGCAGTCGCACCGGGACAGGGGTAGGGTACTTC
abundance: once; v_gene: TRBV7-2; d_gene: TRBD1; j_gene: TRBJ2-1; CDR3aa: CATLRDRGRGEQFF; CDR3nt: TGTGCCACCCTCCGGGACAGGGGGCGCGGTGAGCAGTTCTTC
abundance: NA; v_gene: TRBV4-1; d_gene: TRBD2; j_gene: TRBJ2-7; CDR3aa: CASSQEPTSGGPYEQYF; CDR3nt: TGCGCCAGCAGCCAAGAACCGACTAGCGGGGGGCCCTACGAGCAGTACTTC
abundance: NA; v_gene: TRBV11-2; d_gene: NA; j_gene: TRBJ1-4; CDR3aa: CASSFHSSNEKLFF; CDR3nt: TGTGCCAGCAGCTTTCACAGTTCTAATGAAAAACTGTTTTTT
abundance: NA; v_gene: TRBV6-5; d_gene: NA; j_gene: TRBJ2-7; CDR3aa: CASTLRWAGDYEQYF; CDR3nt: TGTGCCAGCACCCTAAGATGGGCAGGGGACTACGAGCAGTACTTC
abundance: NA; v_gene: TRBV11-2; d_gene: NA; j_gene: TRBJ2-6; CDR3aa: CASSLVGGSGANVLTF; CDR3nt: TGTGCCAGCAGCTTAGTCGGTGGCTCTGGGGCCAACGTCCTGACTTTC
abundance: NA; v_gene: TRBV5-1; d_gene: NA; j_gene: TRBJ1-5; CDR3aa: CASSLAGRESQPQHF; CDR3nt: TGCGCCAGCAGCTTGGCCGGGAGGGAGAGTCAGCCCCAGCATTTT
abundance: few; v_gene: TRBV25-1; d_gene: NA; j_gene: TRBJ1-6; CDR3aa: CASSENSPKNSPLHF; CDR3nt: TGTGCCAGCAGTGAAAACAGCCCGAAGAATTCACCCCTCCACTTT
abundance: NA; v_gene: TRBV23-1; d_gene: TRBD2; j_gene: TRBJ2-7; CDR3aa: CASSHNGASGGEYSYEQYF; CDR3nt: TGCGCCAGCAGTCATAACGGGGCTAGCGGGGGGGAATATTCCTACGAGCAGTACTTC
abundance: few; v_gene: TRBV7-9; d_gene: TRBD1; j_gene: TRBJ2-2; CDR3aa: CADRDSLTGELFF; CDR3nt: TGTGCCGACCGGGACAGCCTAACCGGGGAGCTGTTTTTT
abundance: NA; v_gene: TRBV2; d_gene: NA; j_gene: TRBJ1-3; CDR3aa: CASREGAGNTIYF; CDR3nt: TGTGCCAGCAGGGAGGGAGCTGGAAACACCATATATTTT
abundance: few; v_gene: TRBV5-5; d_gene: TRBD2; j_gene: TRBJ2-3; CDR3aa: CASSLAGGWADTQYF; CDR3nt: TGTGCCAGCAGCCTAGCGGGAGGGTGGGCAGATACGCAGTATTTT
abundance: few; v_gene: TRBV7-9; d_gene: NA; j_gene: TRBJ1-1; CDR3aa: CASSLVAGTMNTEAFF; CDR3nt: TGTGCCAGCAGCTTAGTGGCAGGGACTATGAACACTGAAGCTTTCTTT
abundance: few; v_gene: TRBV7-9; d_gene: TRBD1; j_gene: TRBJ1-3; CDR3aa: CASSPTGQGRGNTIYF; CDR3nt: TGTGCCAGCAGCCCCACCGGACAGGGACGTGGAAACACCATATATTTT
abundance: NA; v_gene: TRBV29-1; d_gene: NA; j_gene: TRBJ2-3; CDR3aa: CSVLPSTDTQYF; CDR3nt: TGCAGCGTTCTCCCTAGCACAGATACGCAGTATTTT
abundance: NA; v_gene: TRBV2; d_gene: TRBD2; j_gene: TRBJ2-3; CDR3aa: CASKAGGGTDTQYF; CDR3nt: TGTGCCAGCAAGGCGGGGGGTGGCACAGATACGCAGTATTTT
abundance: NA; v_gene: TRBV7-2; d_gene: TRBD2; j_gene: TRBJ2-1; CDR3aa: CASSLSGTYNEQFF; CDR3nt: TGTGCCAGCAGCTTAAGCGGGACTTACAATGAGCAGTTCTTC
abundance: NA; v_gene: TRBV11-3; d_gene: NA; j_gene: TRBJ2-7; CDR3aa: CASSRTDLREQYF; CDR3nt: TGTGCCAGCAGCCGGACAGATTTACGAGAGCAGTACTTC
abundance: NA; v_gene: TRBV28; d_gene: NA; j_gene: TRBJ1-3; CDR3aa: CASSSSHRDITNTIYF; CDR3nt: TGTGCCAGCAGTTCGTCCCACAGGGATATCACAAACACCATATATTTT
abundance: NA; v_gene: TRBV7-2; d_gene: TRBD1; j_gene: TRBJ1-2; CDR3aa: CASSLPTGTAYNYGYTF; CDR3nt: TGTGCCAGCAGCTTGCCGACCGGGACAGCTTATAACTATGGCTACACCTTC
abundance: NA; v_gene: TRBV6-5; d_gene: NA; j_gene: TRBJ2-3; CDR3aa: CASSYSLADSTQYF; CDR3nt: TGTGCCAGCAGTTACAGCCTAGCAGATAGTACGCAGTATTTT
abundance: NA; v_gene: TRBV12-3/TRBV12-4; d_gene: TRBD2; j_gene: TRBJ2-1; CDR3aa: CASSEGLAYEQFF; CDR3nt: TGTGCCAGTTCCGAAGGACTAGCATATGAGCAGTTCTTC
abundance: NA; v_gene: TRBV18; d_gene: NA; j_gene: TRBJ1-1; CDR3aa: CASSPSGANGDTEAFF; CDR3nt: TGTGCCAGCTCACCATCTGGGGCAAACGGAGACACTGAAGCTTTCTTT
abundance: few; v_gene: TRBV5-4; d_gene: TRBD2; j_gene: TRBJ2-7; CDR3aa: CASSLRAGAYEQYF; CDR3nt: TGTGCCAGCAGCTTAAGAGCGGGGGCCTACGAGCAGTACTTC
abundance: NA; v_gene: TRBV9; d_gene: NA; j_gene: TRBJ1-2; CDR3aa: CASSGRGGDGYTF; CDR3nt: TGTGCCAGCAGTGGCAGGGGAGGGGATGGCTACACCTTC
abundance: NA; v_gene: TRBV19; d_gene: TRBD1; j_gene: TRBJ2-7; CDR3aa: CASSILPGQGYEQYF; CDR3nt: TGTGCCAGTAGTATCCTCCCGGGACAGGGCTACGAGCAGTACTTC
abundance: NA; v_gene: TRBV6-6; d_gene: TRBD2; j_gene: TRBJ2-1; CDR3aa: CASSPGGVTRSYNEQFF; CDR3nt: TGTGCCAGCAGTCCGGGGGGGGTGACTAGGAGCTACAATGAGCAGTTCTTC